The clone carrying this T cell receptor (beta chain) was detected only once. Its antigen is unknown. The data stem from a study of T cell responses to AZD1222 COVID-19 vaccine. Assay: immunoSEQ multiplex PCR; the TCRdb copy retains only in-frame clones and omits some. This repertoire shows around 170,000 clones, around 90% found once; its top ten account for more than 1.5%. Study-wide points: Breadth and depth of Spike-specific TCRs rose after two AZD1222 doses. Spike regions recognized by vaccine-associated CD4 TCRs spanned the protein, led by 160-218 and 743-854.

Sample: peripheral blood, taken 28 days after the second AZD1222 dose. The TCR sequence derives from an adult who received the AZD1222 COVID-19 vaccine.

As DNA, the CDR3 is TGTGCCAGCAGCTTGGGACCAGGGGATAACACTGAAGCTTTCTTT. Its translation: CASSLGPGDNTEAFF. This chain links TRBV5-6 with TRBJ1-1; possibly TRBD1 for D (6 bases). Looked up from germline, CDR1 is SGHDT and CDR2 is YYEEEE. Trimming removed 0 bases from V and 2 bases from J, with 11 bases in between. The CDR3 length is 15 residues.